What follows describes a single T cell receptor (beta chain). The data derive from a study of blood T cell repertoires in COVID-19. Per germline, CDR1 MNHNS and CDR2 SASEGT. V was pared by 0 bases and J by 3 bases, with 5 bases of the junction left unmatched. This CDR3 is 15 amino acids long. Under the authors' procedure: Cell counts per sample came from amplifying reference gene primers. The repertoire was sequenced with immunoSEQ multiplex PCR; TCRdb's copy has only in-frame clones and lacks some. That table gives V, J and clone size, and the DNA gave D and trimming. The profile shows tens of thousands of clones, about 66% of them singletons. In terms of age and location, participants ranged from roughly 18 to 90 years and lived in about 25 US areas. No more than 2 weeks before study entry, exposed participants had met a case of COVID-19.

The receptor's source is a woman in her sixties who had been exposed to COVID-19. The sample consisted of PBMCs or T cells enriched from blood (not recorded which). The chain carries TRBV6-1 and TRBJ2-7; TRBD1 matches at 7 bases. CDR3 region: CASSEALGTVYEQYF. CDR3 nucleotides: TGTGCCAGCAGTGAAGCGCTCGGGACAGTCTACGAGCAGTACTTC.